One sample yielded the 21 T cell receptor beta chains listed below, sequenced in a study of identical twins. MiXCR, run by TCRdb on the 5' RACE reads, gives a single entry per CDR3 protein. The repertoire holds roughly 470,000 distinct CDR3 sequences, with roughly an eighth as singletons. The data were also submitted as part of a second study, on yellow fever vaccine responses in identical twins.

Material for sequencing was CD4+ T cells sorted from blood. These receptors all come from a young woman in good health.

The chain's CDR3 is CASSKVGALPSYEQYF. The CDR3 DNA is TGTGCCAGCAGCAAAGTAGGGGCCCTTCCTTCCTACGAGCAGTACTTC. The rearrangement links TRBV21-1 to TRBJ2-7; TRBD2 was called by the table and not checked on the DNA. TRBV21-1 is a recognized pseudogene. CDR3 length equals 16 residues.

This clonotype was observed a handful of times. The chain combines TRBV2 with TRBJ2-7; D possibly corresponds to TRBD2 (6 bases). This CDR3 comprises 16 residues. CDR1 is SNHLY and CDR2 is FYNNEI in the germline V gene. V was shortened by 5 bases and J by 1 base, with 18 bases between the two germline ends. The CDR3 is CASSLSGLEGSYEQYF. CDR3 DNA sequence: TGTGCCAGCAGTCTCAGCGGACTGGAGGGGTCCTACGAGCAGTACTTC.

This chain links TRBV7-9 with TRBJ2-3; D may be TRBD2 (5 bases). Trimming removed 0 bases at V and 4 bases at J, with 17 bases between. The CDR3 extends over 17 amino acids. CDR1 and CDR2 from the germline V gene are SEHNR and FQNEAQ (reference sequence). The CDR3 nucleotides read TGTGCCAGCAGCTTAGCTCGACGGGGATCACAAGCAGATACGCAGTATTTT. This codes for CASSLARRGSQADTQYF.

The CDR3 loop is CSVVGQGRKTQYF. CDR3 DNA sequence: TGCAGCGTTGTAGGTCAGGGGAGGAAGACCCAGTACTTC. The chain has TRBV29-1 and TRBJ2-5; D may be TRBD1 or TRBD2 (6 bases each). Germline V CDR1 and CDR2: SQVTM, ANQGSEA. V was clipped by 4 bases and J by 6 bases, with 15 bases between them. CDR3 size: 13 residues.

This clonotype was found many times. The V gene is TRBV6-2 or TRBV6-3, the J gene TRBJ2-1, with 8 bases that match TRBD1. The ends lost 3 bases at V and 5 bases at J; junction bases unmatched: 9. The CDR3 covers 16 residues. Germline CDR1 MNHEY, CDR2 SVGEGT. This CDR3 reads CASSYFWTGRHNEQFF. In DNA, the CDR3 is TGTGCCAGCAGTTATTTCTGGACAGGGAGACACAATGAGCAGTTCTTC.

The chain joins TRBV4-2 to TRBJ2-1; 8 nucleotides line up with TRBD1. With V trimmed by 4 bases and J by 7 bases, 15 bases remained unmatched. Germline lookup yields CDR1 LGHNA and CDR2 YNFKEQ. The CDR3 is 17 amino acids. The CDR3 DNA is TGTGCCAGCAGCCTGCAACACTCGGGACAGGTCGGAAATGAGCAGTTCTTC. This sequence encodes CASSLQHSGQVGNEQFF.

The rearrangement uses TRBV29-1 and TRBJ2-2; TRBD1 or TRBD2 may be the D gene (5 bases each). The germline V gene has CDR1 SQVTM and CDR2 ANQGSEA. The CDR3 sequence is 12 residues long. The V gene lost 5 bases and the J gene lost 7 bases, with 11 bases spanning the gap. CDR3 protein: CSVHKGSGELFF. The CDR3 DNA is TGCAGCGTTCATAAGGGGAGCGGGGAGCTGTTTTTT.

A few counts support this clonotype. CDR3: CASSSGTSGIRDEQFF. The CDR3, as DNA: TGTGCCAGCAGCTCCGGGACTAGCGGGATTAGGGATGAGCAGTTCTTC. The V and J genes are TRBV3-1 and TRBJ2-1; TRBD2 agrees at 13 bases. V gave up 5 bases and J gave up 8 bases; unmatched junction bases: 9. Germline values: CDR1 LGHDT, CDR2 YNNKEL (reference sequence). This CDR3 region has 16 residues.

The table lists this clonotype with a few counts. This chain uses TRBV7-2 with TRBJ1-4; D call uncertain. Trimming stripped 6 bases from V and 7 bases from J, with 15 bases between. Germline V lookup: CDR1 SGHTA, CDR2 FQGNSA. This CDR3 is built from 14 residues. The CDR3 nucleotides read TGTGCCAGCAGAGAGGGAAGGTCGGGTGAAAAACTGTTTTTT. It specifies CASREGRSGEKLFF. The full variable domain, in which reference TRBV7-2 and TRBJ1-4 provide the parts outside the CDR3, is GAGVSQSPSNKVTEKGKDVELRCDPISGHTALYWYRQSLGQGLEFLIYFQGNSAPDKSGLPSDRFSAERTGGSVSTLTIQRTQQEDSAVYLCASREGRSGEKLFFGSGTQLSVL.

This chain joins TRBV12-3 or TRBV12-4 and TRBJ2-7; D could derive from TRBD1 or TRBD2 (5 bases each). This CDR3 region has 14 residues. The V end lost 3 bases, the J end lost 2 bases, and 11 bases lay between the germline ends. This CDR3 reads CASSLKGPPYEQYF. CDR3 DNA sequence: TGTGCCAGCAGTTTGAAGGGACCTCCCTACGAGCAGTACTTC.

This clonotype was counted at least ten times. This chain links TRBV24-1 with TRBJ2-1, with TRBD1 identical over 11 bases. The trim removed 7 bases at V and 7 bases at J, leaving 5 bases unmatched. The length of the CDR3 is 14 residues. Per the germline V gene, CDR1 is KGHDR and CDR2 is SFDVKD. CDR3 protein: CATRRTGGKNEQFF. The CDR3 DNA follows: TGTGCCACCAGAAGGACAGGGGGCAAGAATGAGCAGTTCTTC.

This clonotype turned up a few times. V gene TRBV20-1 combines with J gene TRBJ2-7; D is possibly TRBD2 (5 bases). Germline V gene lookup returns CDR1 DFQATT and CDR2 SNEGSKA (reference sequence). The CDR3 totals 14 residues. Trimming removed 6 bases at V and 0 bases at J, with 15 bases between. The CDR3 spells CSALGLTSSYEQYF. In DNA, the CDR3 is TGCAGTGCCCTCGGACTGACGAGCTCCTACGAGCAGTACTTC.

V is TRBV7-8 and J is TRBJ1-5, with a weak D call TRBD1 (5 bases). Per the germline V gene, CDR1 is SGHVS and CDR2 is FQNEAQ. The CDR3 totals 18 residues. V lost 5 bases and J lost 6, with 26 bases in between. This CDR3 reads CASSAPPRGRVVVQPQHF. CDR3 DNA: TGTGCCAGCAGCGCACCCCCTCGGGGGAGGGTGGTGGTTCAGCCCCAGCATTTT. Looking up the rest from reference TRBV7-8 and TRBJ1-5 gives the full variable domain: GAGVSQSPRYKVAKRGQDVALRCDPISGHVSLFWYQQALGQGPEFLTYFQNEAQLDKSGLPSDRFFAERPEGSVSTLKIQRTQQEDSAVYLCASSAPPRGRVVVQPQHFGDGTRLSIL.

This chain connects TRBV20-1 to TRBJ2-5, with TRBD2 as a possible D gene (5 bases). Trimming took off 6 bases at V and 1 base at J, with 18 bases between the two ends. The CDR3 covers 15 residues. Germline V gene data show CDR1 as DFQATT and CDR2 as SNEGSKA (reference sequence). The CDR3 loop reads CSASKPSGPQETQYF. The DNA for the CDR3 is TGCAGTGCCTCCAAGCCGAGCGGACCCCAAGAGACCCAGTACTTC.

Many counts were recorded for this clonotype. The chain employs TRBV5-5 and TRBJ2-1; possibly TRBD1 or TRBD2 for D (5 bases each). V was pared by 3 bases and J by 5 bases, with 21 bases between. CDR3 size: 17 residues. Germline CDR1 is SGHKS and CDR2 is YYEKEE (reference sequence). The CDR3 loop reads CASSWGPQVLEDNEQFF. The DNA of the CDR3 is TGTGCCAGCAGCTGGGGACCACAGGTTCTTGAGGACAATGAGCAGTTCTTC.

The V call is TRBV11-1, the J call TRBJ2-3, with D perhaps given as TRBD1 or TRBD2 (6 bases each). This CDR3 comprises 16 residues. The germline V and J ends were trimmed by 5 bases and 0 bases, with 15 bases remaining between them. The germline gives CDR1 SGHAT, CDR2 FQDESV (reference sequence). This CDR3 is CASSPRGRSSTDTQYF. The DNA of the CDR3 is TGTGCCAGCAGCCCACGGGGGCGATCTAGCACAGATACGCAGTATTTT.

This clonotype was found many times. The chain recombines TRBV29-1 with TRBJ2-1; D may match TRBD1 or TRBD2 (5 bases each). Germline V gene data show CDR1 as SQVTM and CDR2 as ANQGSEA. CDR3 length: 16 residues. V was shortened by 2 bases and J by 0 bases, with 14 bases between the two germline ends. CDR3 residues: CSVESRDPSSYNEQFF. CDR3 DNA: TGCAGCGTTGAATCCCGGGACCCGAGCTCCTACAATGAGCAGTTCTTC.

V usage is TRBV6-5 and J usage is TRBJ2-6, with D perhaps matching TRBD1 (6 bases). Trimming removed 4 bases from V and 0 bases from J, with 10 bases in between. The germline gives CDR1 MNHEY, CDR2 SVGAGI. This CDR3 comprises 16 residues. CDR3 nucleotides: TGTGCCAGCAGTTCACAGGGACGCTCTGGGGCCAACGTCCTGACTTTC. It codes for CASSSQGRSGANVLTF.

The chain employs TRBV2 and TRBJ1-5, with unresolved D. The CDR3 totals 12 residues. Per germline, CDR1 SNHLY and CDR2 FYNNEI. V shed 6 bases and J shed 10 bases, with 13 bases lying between them. The CDR3 here is CASRPLAGPQHF. The CDR3, as DNA: TGTGCCAGCAGGCCGTTGGCTGGTCCCCAGCATTTT.

This clonotype was seen more than once but under ten times. V gene TRBV19 combines with J gene TRBJ2-1, with 9 bases fitting TRBD1. The length of the CDR3 is 14 residues. CDR1 and CDR2 (germline): LNHDA, SQIVND (reference sequence). J gave up 8 bases and V 6 bases, and 8 bases lay outside the gene matches. The CDR3: CASRIGQGFDEQFF. The CDR3, as DNA: TGTGCCAGTAGGATCGGACAGGGGTTCGATGAGCAGTTCTTC.

The genes are TRBV21-1 and TRBJ2-7; no DNA check was done on the table's D call, TRBD1. TRBV21-1 is a pseudogene. This CDR3 has 16 amino acids. The CDR3 loop reads CATTPLPGQEVYEQYF. The CDR3 nucleotides read TGTGCCACCACCCCCCTCCCGGGACAGGAGGTCTACGAGCAGTACTTC.